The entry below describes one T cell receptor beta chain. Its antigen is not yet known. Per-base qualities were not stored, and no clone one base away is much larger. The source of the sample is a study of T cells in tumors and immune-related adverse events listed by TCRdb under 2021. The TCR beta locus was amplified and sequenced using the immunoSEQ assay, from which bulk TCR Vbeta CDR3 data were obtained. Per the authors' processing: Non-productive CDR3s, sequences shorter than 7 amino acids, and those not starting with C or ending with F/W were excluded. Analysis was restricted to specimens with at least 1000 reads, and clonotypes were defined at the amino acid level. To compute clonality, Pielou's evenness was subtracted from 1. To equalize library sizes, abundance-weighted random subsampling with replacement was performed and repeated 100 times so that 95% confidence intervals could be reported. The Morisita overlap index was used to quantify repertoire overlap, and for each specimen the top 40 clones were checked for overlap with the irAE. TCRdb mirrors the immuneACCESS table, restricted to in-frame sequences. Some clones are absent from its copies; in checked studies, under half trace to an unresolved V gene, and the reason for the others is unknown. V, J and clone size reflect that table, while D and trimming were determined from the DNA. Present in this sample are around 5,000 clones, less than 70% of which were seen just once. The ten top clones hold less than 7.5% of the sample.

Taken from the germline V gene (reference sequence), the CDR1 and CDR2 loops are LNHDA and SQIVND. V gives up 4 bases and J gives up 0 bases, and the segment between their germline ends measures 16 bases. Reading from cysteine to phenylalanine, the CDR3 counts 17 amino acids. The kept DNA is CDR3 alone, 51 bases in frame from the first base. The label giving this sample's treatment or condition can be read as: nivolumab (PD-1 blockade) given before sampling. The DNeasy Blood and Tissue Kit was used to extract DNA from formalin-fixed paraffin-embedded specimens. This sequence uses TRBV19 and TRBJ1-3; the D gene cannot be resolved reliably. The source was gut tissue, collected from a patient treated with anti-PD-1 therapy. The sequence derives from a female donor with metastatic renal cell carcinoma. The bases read TGTGCCAGTAGTACGACGGCAGCTAGTTACTCTGGAAACACCATATATTTT. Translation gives CASSTTAASYSGNTIYF.